Listed below are T cell receptor beta chains from one sample, sequenced in a study of T cell responses to AZD1222 COVID-19 vaccine. Clones were sequenced by immunoSEQ multiplex PCR, and TCRdb holds only the in-frame ones, with some missing. The data contain 150,000 or so clones, 91% of them seen just once; the ten biggest clones take up under 1.5%. This specimen consisted of peripheral blood, obtained on day 0 of AZD1222 vaccination. These receptors all come from an adult in good health. Each CDR3 is given with its conserved first and last residue. A D gene is named only where the DNA matches it firmly.

j_gene	d_gene	v_gene	CDR3aa	CDR3nt
TRBJ1-4	-	TRBV30	CAWSRGGWEKLFF	TGTGCCTGGAGTCGGGGGGGATGGGAAAAACTGTTTTTT
TRBJ1-4	-	TRBV4-3	CASSQDLGVDEKLFF	TGCGCCAGCAGCCAAGATCTGGGTGTTGATGAAAAACTGTTTTTT
TRBJ1-6	-	TRBV19	CASSPRGDSNSPLHF	TGTGCCAGTAGTCCCCGGGGGGACTCTAATTCACCCCTCCACTTT
TRBJ1-5	-	TRBV18	CASSPGQNSNQPQHF	TGTGCCAGCTCACCAGGACAGAATAGCAATCAGCCCCAGCATTTT
TRBJ2-7	-	TRBV2	CASSEASLGGREQYF	TGTGCCAGCAGTGAAGCGTCTCTAGGGGGGCGCGAGCAGTACTTC
TRBJ1-1	-	TRBV11-2	CASNYLEGGAFF	TGTGCCAGCAACTACCTAGAAGGGGGAGCTTTCTTT
TRBJ2-2	-	TRBV15	CATSRGTGGVTGELFF	TGTGCCACCAGCAGAGGCACAGGGGGGGTCACCGGGGAGCTGTTTTTT
TRBJ2-7	-	TRBV6-2/TRBV6-3	CASSYSSQGTGNPYEQYF	TGTGCCAGCAGTTACTCCTCTCAGGGTACAGGGAACCCCTACGAGCAGTACTTC
TRBJ1-2	TRBD1	TRBV28	CASSEGGDSTIYGYTF	TGTGCCAGCAGTGAAGGAGGGGACAGTACGATCTATGGCTACACCTTC
TRBJ2-7	-	TRBV5-6	CASSLVGVGYEQYF	TGTGCCAGCAGCTTGGTAGGGGTCGGGTACGAGCAGTACTTC
TRBJ2-1	-	TRBV3-1/TRBV3-2	CASSLGPGNEQFF	TGTGCCAGCAGCCTTGGGCCGGGCAATGAGCAGTTCTTC
TRBJ2-7	TRBD2	TRBV7-2	CASSPGLASPEQYF	TGTGCCAGCAGCCCCGGACTAGCTTCGCCCGAGCAGTACTTC
TRBJ1-6	TRBD1	TRBV7-2	CVSSLATGGHSPLHF	TGTGTCAGCAGCTTGGCGACAGGGGGGCATTCACCCCTCCACTTT
TRBJ1-1	-	TRBV5-5	CASSADSLSEAFF	TGTGCCAGCAGCGCGGACAGCTTATCCGAAGCTTTCTTT
TRBJ2-3	TRBD2	TRBV30	CAWLSGRGTDTQYF	TGTGCCTGGCTTAGCGGGAGAGGTACAGATACGCAGTATTTT
TRBJ1-1	-	TRBV9	CASSVDGRSGNRGTEAFF	TGTGCCAGCAGCGTAGATGGCCGATCAGGAAACCGCGGGACTGAAGCTTTCTTT
TRBJ2-1	TRBD2	TRBV6-4	CASSGLAGPYEQFF	TGTGCCAGCAGCGGACTAGCGGGACCCTATGAGCAGTTCTTC
TRBJ1-6	-	TRBV28	CASSSPNGGSPLHF	TGTGCCAGCAGTTCGCCTAATGGGGGTTCACCCCTCCACTTT
TRBJ2-7	TRBD2	TRBV10-1	CASSEGLAINEQYF	TGCGCCAGCAGTGAGGGACTAGCAATCAACGAGCAGTACTTC
TRBJ1-1	-	TRBV9	CASSVVGKAEAFF	TGTGCCAGCAGCGTAGTAGGGAAGGCTGAAGCTTTCTTT
TRBJ2-3	-	TRBV7-2	CASSFGDTRTDTQYF	TGTGCCAGCAGCTTTGGGGATACCCGCACAGATACGCAGTATTTT
TRBJ1-5	-	TRBV30	CAAGGRHNQPQHF	TGTGCCGCCGGCGGACGGCACAATCAGCCCCAGCATTTT
TRBJ2-5	-	TRBV3-1/TRBV3-2	CASSQVETQYF	TGTGCCAGCAGCCAAGTGGAGACCCAGTACTTC
TRBJ1-3	-	TRBV9	CASSPDGYGRGADGNTIYF	TGTGCCAGCAGCCCAGACGGGTATGGAAGGGGGGCGGATGGAAACACCATATATTTT